The T cell receptor beta chain described here comes from a study of CXCR4 blockade with PD-1 therapy in pancreatic cancer. Study conclusions and caveats: Without paired alpha-beta data, shared specificity of dominant clones is unconfirmed. Convergent selection by common tumor antigens was suggested by nucleotide rearrangement counts. Survival did not correlate with tumor clonality, which averaged approximately 0.15 versus 0.05.

The CDR3 is 14 residues long. The germline V and J ends were trimmed by 3 bases and 5 bases, with 13 bases remaining between them. Germline values: CDR1 LNHDA, CDR2 SQIVND (reference sequence). On this clone: Antigen unknown.

TCRdb keeps only in-frame clones here, not all; method: immunoSEQ multiplex PCR. This table holds approximately 3,500 clones, 50% found once. The sequence came from a human donor with pancreatic ductal adenocarcinoma. Sequencing was done on a sample of tumor tissue. The chain has TRBV19 and TRBJ1-1; D may be TRBD1 (5 bases). CDR3 DNA sequence: TGTGCCAGTAGTATCCGACCGGGGGAGACTGAAGCTTTCTTT. Amino acids: CASSIRPGETEAFF.